What follows describes a single T cell receptor beta chain. The data belong to a study of T-cell reconstitution after alpha-beta-depleted transplantation in children. It was with unique molecular identifiers that the TCRbeta library was prepared. TCRdb passed the PCR reads through MiXCR, listing each CDR3 protein once. The sample includes about 600,000 distinct CDR3 sequences, under 25% seen only once; the top ten take over 12%. This CDR3 is built from 16 residues. Germline loops: CDR1 SGHDT, CDR2 YYEEEE. Trimming took 0 bases from V and 3 from J, leaving 13 bases between them. Sequencing was performed on PBMCs, mostly from graft donor cells, taken 360 days after TCRalphabeta/CD19-depleted stem cell transplant. This receptor was taken from a boy under three years old who had a stem cell transplant for acute myeloid leukemia, so the T cells may come from the graft donor. This chain connects TRBV5-6 to TRBJ2-1, with a tentative D call TRBD2 (6 bases). DNA for the CDR3: TGTGCCAGCAGCTTGGTGGAGGGCCCTATCTACAATGAGCAGTTCTTC. It is translated as CASSLVEGPIYNEQFF. Complete variable domain (other parts from reference TRBV5-6 and TRBJ2-1): DAGVTQSPTHLIKTRGQQVTLRCSPKSGHDTVSWYQQALGQGPQFIFQYYEEEERQRGNFPDRFSGHQFPNYSSELNVNALLLGDSALYLCASSLVEGPIYNEQFFGPGTRLTVL.